What follows is one TCR beta chain and its context. Antigen specificity is unknown. This sample is drawn from a study of cytomegalovirus exposure and HLA in healthy donors. The study's findings and limits: It was in a later analysis that TCR association rates were seen to vary by HLA locus, highest for DRB1 and lowest for HLA-C.

The PCR employed 60 Vbeta primers together with 13 Jbeta primers. Assay: immunoSEQ multiplex PCR; the TCRdb copy retains only in-frame clones and omits some. The profile shows roughly 110,000 clones, approximately 83% of them singletons. The sequenced sample consisted of PBMCs. This TCR derives from a woman aged 18-29 years in good health and CMV-seronegative.

CDR3: CASSLWNQGPAAGTQYF. In DNA, the CDR3 is TGTGCCAGCAGTTTATGGAACCAGGGACCCGCGGCGGGGACGCAGTATTTT. The V call is TRBV28, the J call TRBJ2-3; a possible D gene is TRBD2 (6 bases). V was cut by 0 bases and J by 9 bases, with 22 bases left in between. There are 17 residues in the CDR3. Germline-derived CDR1 and CDR2 are MDHEN and SYDVKM.